The rows below give T cell receptor beta chains drawn from one sample of a study of blood T cell repertoires in COVID-19. The table came from immunoSEQ multiplex PCR; TCRdb's copy has only in-frame clones and leaves some out. The sample includes 77,000 or so clones, roughly 84% of them seen just once. Sequences were obtained from peripheral blood. The source is an older woman with acute or convalescent COVID-19. CDR3s include the opening cysteine and the closing phenylalanine or tryptophan. D genes are given only for firm matches. Where a row states a size, it is once, few, many or the class of an expanded clone; other rows omit it.

size	D	J	V	CDR3	DNA
.	TRBD1	TRBJ1-1	TRBV6-5	CASRYRGQSPNTEAFF	TGTGCCAGCAGGTACAGGGGGCAGAGTCCGAACACTGAAGCTTTCTTT
.	.	TRBJ1-2	TRBV4-1	CASSQEGTNYGYTF	TGCGCCAGCAGCCAAGAGGGGACAAACTATGGCTACACCTTC
.	TRBD1	TRBJ2-7	TRBV9	CASSVGQDSYEQYF	TGTGCCAGCAGCGTCGGACAGGACTCCTACGAGCAGTACTTC
few	.	TRBJ1-1	TRBV3-1/TRBV3-2	CASSLPGGTEAFF	TGTGCCAGCAGTCTTCCCGGGGGCACTGAAGCTTTCTTT
.	.	TRBJ1-4	TRBV19	CASSRGQTNEKLFF	TGTGCCAGTAGTAGGGGACAAACTAATGAAAAACTGTTTTTT
.	.	TRBJ1-1	TRBV5-1	CASSAGVLGATEAFF	TGCGCCAGCAGCGCCGGGGTTTTGGGGGCCACTGAAGCTTTCTTT
.	.	TRBJ1-2	TRBV2	CASSPGLERGYTF	TGTGCCAGCAGTCCGGGTTTAGAAAGGGGCTACACCTTC
.	TRBD1	TRBJ2-7	TRBV6-1	CASSEGTGTHYEQYF	TGTGCCAGCAGTGAAGGGACAGGGACCCACTACGAGCAGTACTTC
.	.	TRBJ1-2	TRBV5-5	CASSSTAGNYGYTF	TGTGCCAGCAGCTCAACAGCAGGGAATTATGGCTACACCTTC
.	.	TRBJ1-1	TRBV7-3	CASTPPTGRAEAFF	TGTGCCAGCACACCACCTACTGGGAGGGCTGAAGCTTTCTTT
.	.	TRBJ1-6	TRBV30	CALRGGRDSPLHF	TGTGCCCTCCGGGGGGGGCGGGATTCACCCCTCCACTTT
.	.	TRBJ1-5	TRBV6-6	CASSYSWEGDQPQHF	TGTGCCAGCAGTTACTCGTGGGAGGGGGATCAGCCCCAGCATTTT
.	.	TRBJ2-5	TRBV19	CASSQTGSETQYF	TGTGCCAGTAGTCAAACAGGGTCAGAGACCCAGTACTTC
.	TRBD1	TRBJ2-7	TRBV6-1	CASSEPGQVWYEQYF	TGTGCCAGCAGTGAGCCTGGACAGGTATGGTACGAGCAGTACTTC
.	TRBD1	TRBJ1-2	TRBV9	CASSGQTGTWGYTF	TGTGCCAGCAGCGGACAGACAGGGACGTGGGGCTACACCTTC
.	.	TRBJ1-2	TRBV6-2/TRBV6-3	CASSSLEGTNYGYTF	TGTGCCAGCAGTTCCCTAGAAGGGACAAACTATGGCTACACCTTC
few	.	TRBJ2-4	TRBV4-1	CASSQERTFDQYF	TGCGCCAGCAGCCAAGAGAGGACATTCGATCAGTACTTC
.	.	TRBJ1-4	TRBV25-1	CASSERGHGEGEKLFF	TGTGCCAGCAGTGAAAGGGGACATGGGGAGGGGGAAAAACTGTTTTTT
.	.	TRBJ1-4	TRBV19	CASSLQGLSTNEKLFF	TGTGCCAGTAGTCTACAGGGACTATCAACTAATGAAAAACTGTTTTTT
.	.	TRBJ1-1	TRBV5-1	CASSDSQGNTEAFF	TGCGCCAGCAGCGATTCACAGGGGAACACTGAAGCTTTCTTT
few	.	TRBJ1-2	TRBV11-1	CASSLVGRDYGYTF	TGTGCCAGCAGCTTAGTTGGCAGGGATTATGGCTACACCTTC
.	TRBD1	TRBJ1-4	TRBV6-1	CASSEDFWRGTGAEKLFF	TGTGCCAGCAGTGAAGATTTCTGGCGCGGGACAGGGGCCGAAAAACTGTTTTTT
.	.	TRBJ1-2	TRBV6-5	CASSSSGVGGYTF	TGTGCCAGCAGTTCATCAGGGGTCGGTGGCTACACCTTC
.	.	TRBJ1-3	TRBV5-1	CASSLVGADNGNTIYF	TGCGCCAGCAGCTTGGTGGGAGCCGATAACGGAAACACCATATATTTT
.	.	TRBJ1-2	TRBV25-1	CASSEPGTRANYGYTF	TGTGCCAGCAGTGAACCCGGGACACGAGCTAACTATGGCTACACCTTC
once	.	TRBJ2-4	TRBV30	CAWSKVGLNIQYF	TGTGCCTGGAGTAAAGTAGGACTCAACATTCAGTACTTC
.	TRBD1	TRBJ2-2	TRBV19	CASMGDRGLGTGELFF	TGTGCCAGTATGGGGGACAGGGGGCTCGGCACCGGGGAGCTGTTTTTT
.	.	TRBJ2-3	TRBV12-3/TRBV12-4	CASSFSGTDTQYF	TGTGCCAGCAGTTTTTCGGGGACAGATACGCAGTATTTT
.	TRBD1	TRBJ2-7	TRBV11-1	CASSPGQVSYEQYF	TGTGCCAGCAGCCCCGGACAGGTGTCCTACGAGCAGTACTTC
.	TRBD2	TRBJ2-2	TRBV6-5	CASSLKSSGGELFF	TGTGCCAGCAGTTTGAAATCTAGCGGGGGGGAGCTGTTTTTT
.	TRBD1	TRBJ1-6	TRBV19	CASRTGTNSPLHF	TGTGCCAGTAGGACAGGGACTAATTCACCCCTCCACTTT
.	.	TRBJ2-7	TRBV11-2	CASSLDRASYEQYF	TGTGCCAGCAGCTTAGACAGGGCGTCCTACGAGCAGTACTTC
.	.	TRBJ2-7	TRBV5-4	CASSLGGSNNDEQYF	TGTGCCAGCAGCTTGGGAGGGTCAAATAACGACGAGCAGTACTTC
few	.	TRBJ2-7	TRBV6-5	CASSYAPKEYEQYF	TGTGCCAGCAGTTACGCTCCCAAGGAGTACGAGCAGTACTTC
.	TRBD1	TRBJ1-2	TRBV30	CACEDRAGGYTF	TGTGCCTGCGAGGACAGGGCTGGTGGCTACACCTTC
.	TRBD1	TRBJ2-7	TRBV20-1	CSAYRGYEQYF	TGCAGTGCTTACAGGGGCTACGAGCAGTACTTC
few	.	TRBJ1-6	TRBV2	CASSDEPPREPLHF	TGTGCCAGCAGTGATGAGCCCCCTAGGGAGCCCCTCCACTTT
.	TRBD1	TRBJ2-7	TRBV27	CASSPYPRQGETSGQYF	TGTGCCAGCAGCCCCTACCCCAGACAGGGGGAAACGAGTGGGCAGTACTTC
.	TRBD1	TRBJ1-5	TRBV10-2	CASRSGTGGVQGNQPQHF	TGCGCCAGCAGATCCGGGACAGGGGGCGTCCAAGGCAATCAGCCCCAGCATTTT
.	.	TRBJ1-1	TRBV18	CASSRNHGSRDTEAFF	TGTGCCAGCTCTCGCAATCATGGGTCGAGGGACACTGAAGCTTTCTTT
.	.	TRBJ1-1	TRBV3-1/TRBV3-2	CASSPQGSNTEAFF	TGTGCCAGCAGTCCTCAGGGGTCTAACACTGAAGCTTTCTTT
.	.	TRBJ1-3	TRBV5-1	CASSLAGGSGNTIYF	TGCGCCAGCAGCTTGGCTGGCGGCTCTGGAAACACCATATATTTT
.	.	TRBJ2-1	TRBV18	CASSSGQSYNEQFF	TGTGCCAGCTCCTCGGGACAATCTTACAATGAGCAGTTCTTC
.	.	TRBJ1-1	TRBV6-5	CASKTGNTEAFF	TGTGCCAGCAAGACAGGAAACACTGAAGCTTTCTTT
.	TRBD1	TRBJ2-7	TRBV5-1	CASSGTGSSYEQYF	TGCGCCAGCAGCGGGACAGGGTCCTCCTACGAGCAGTACTTC
.	.	TRBJ2-7	TRBV5-4	CASSSQVGADSSEQYF	TGTGCCAGCAGCTCCCAGGTGGGGGCTGATTCCTCCGAGCAGTACTTC
once	TRBD1	TRBJ1-2	TRBV13	CASSLGQGASDYGYTF	TGTGCCAGCAGCTTAGGACAGGGGGCGTCCGACTATGGCTACACCTTC
.	TRBD1	TRBJ1-2	TRBV20-1	CSASRDRGMGGYTF	TGCAGTGCTAGTCGCGACAGGGGGATGGGTGGCTACACCTTC
.	TRBD1	TRBJ2-2	TRBV24-1	CATSDAGQGFAGELFF	TGTGCCACCAGTGATGCCGGACAGGGTTTCGCCGGGGAGCTGTTTTTT